Described below is a single T cell receptor beta chain sequence and its context. The time point here: newly diagnosed, previously untreated cHL patient sample. Germline CDR1 reads KGHSH; CDR2 reads LQKENI. The V end lost 5 bases, the J end lost 2 bases, and 13 bases lay between the germline ends. The CDR3 loop spans 16 amino acids. This specimen comes from a study of PD-1 blockade in classical Hodgkin lymphoma. The repertoire was sequenced with immunoSEQ multiplex PCR; TCRdb's copy has only in-frame clones and lacks some. The sample has roughly 77,000 clones; roughly 93% are singletons. The sequence was collected from a human donor with classical Hodgkin lymphoma. Specimen: peripheral blood mononuclear cells (PBMCs). The chain combines TRBV18 with TRBJ1-6; a weak D match, TRBD1 (6 bases). The CDR3 loop is CASSSTQGPYNSPLHF. DNA of the CDR3: TGTGCCAGCTCATCGACACAGGGACCCTATAATTCACCCCTCCACTTT.